One sample yielded the 29 T cell receptor beta chains listed below, sequenced in a study of blood T cells in healthy people across ages. For the second PCR, which ran for about 6 to 11 cycles, a sample-barcoded 5' primer and a J-beta primer mix were used. One entry per CDR3 protein results from TCRdb running MiXCR on the 5' RACE reads. Of more than 800,000 distinct CDR3 sequences listed, more than 25% were seen once; the top ten hold around 16%. The source material was blood. The receptor set was obtained from a woman older than 75 in good health.

The chain has TRBV18 and TRBJ1-4, with a weak D call TRBD1 (6 bases). CDR1 and CDR2 (germline): KGHSH, LQKENI. Trimming removed 3 bases from V and 0 bases from J, with 11 bases in between. The CDR3 is made up of 16 amino acids. DNA for the CDR3: TGTGCCAGCTCACCGACACAGGGCGCAACTAATGAAAAACTGTTTTTT. It encodes CASSPTQGATNEKLFF.

The sample holds many counts of this clonotype. The chain joins TRBV5-4 to TRBJ1-1; a possible D gene is TRBD1 (5 bases). Germline V lookup: CDR1 SGHNT, CDR2 YYREEE (reference sequence). CDR3 length equals 16 residues. V was pared by 4 bases and J by 0 bases, with 16 bases between. CDR3 residues: CASSSGSRVMNTEAFF. DNA for the CDR3: TGTGCCAGCAGCAGTGGATCCAGGGTGATGAACACTGAAGCTTTCTTT.

In its sample, this clonotype was seen once. An end of the junction differs from the germline gene, which may be a read error. The V and J genes are TRBV6-1 and TRBJ2-3, with D possibly being TRBD1 or TRBD2 (5 bases each). The CDR3 contains 15 residues. Germline CDR1 MNHNS, CDR2 SASEGT. This CDR3 reads CASSEDGAPHRLADF. The CDR3 bases are TGTGCCAGCAGTGAAGACGGGGCCCCGCATCGACTCGCTGATTTT.

This clonotype was seen at least ten times. This chain uses TRBV3-1 with TRBJ2-1; D remains ambiguous. The CDR3 covers 16 residues. From germline, CDR1 is LGHDT and CDR2 YNNKEL (reference sequence). The V gene lost 0 bases and the J gene lost 5 bases, with 14 bases spanning the gap. CDR3 residues: CASSQERSRKNNEQFF. The CDR3 DNA reads as TGTGCCAGCAGCCAAGAGAGAAGCAGGAAGAACAATGAGCAGTTCTTC.

This clonotype was observed many times. The V call is TRBV4-3, the J call TRBJ2-5; 12 positions match TRBD2. Germline loops: CDR1 LGHNA, CDR2 YSLEER. The J segment lost 2 bases and the V segment lost 4 bases, leaving 14 bases of the junction unmatched. The CDR3 is 19 amino acids. The CDR3 nucleotides read TGCGCCAGCAGCCGAGGACTAGCGGGGACGACCCCCCAGCAAGAGACCCAGTACTTC. Its protein is CASSRGLAGTTPQQETQYF.

There are a few counts of this clonotype. The chain employs TRBV30 and TRBJ1-5; 7 bases agree with TRBD1. CDR1 GTSNPN and CDR2 SVGIG come from the germline V gene (reference sequence). V gave up 2 bases and J gave up 0 bases; unmatched junction bases: 13. This CDR3 has 18 amino acids. This chain's CDR3 is CAWSPGQTKFYSNQPQHF. For the CDR3, the DNA is TGTGCCTGGAGTCCGGGACAGACTAAATTTTATAGCAATCAGCCCCAGCATTTT.

The sample holds many counts of this clonotype. The rearrangement uses TRBV20-1 and TRBJ2-5; 9 bases are a match to TRBD1. After removal of 1 base from V and 5 bases from J, the junction contained 5 bases not matched to a gene. This CDR3 region has 14 residues. Germline CDR1 DFQATT, CDR2 SNEGSKA (reference sequence). CDR3 DNA: TGCAGTGCTAGAGCCCCGGACAGGGGCGAGACCCAGTACTTC. Translation gives CSARAPDRGETQYF.

This clonotype was counted many times. V usage is TRBV10-3 and J usage is TRBJ2-3; D is undetermined. Per the germline V gene, CDR1 is ENHRY and CDR2 is SYGVKD. The CDR3 runs 13 residues. Trimming shortened V by 9 bases and J by 2 bases, and 12 bases separated the two germline ends. This CDR3 is CAIRGITTDTQYF. The DNA of the CDR3 is TGTGCCATTCGAGGCATTACCACAGATACGCAGTATTTT.

This chain joins TRBV10-3 and TRBJ1-2, with 7 positions matching TRBD1. After removal of 6 bases from V and 4 bases from J, the junction contained 11 bases not matched to a gene. The V gene's germline CDR1 is ENHRY and CDR2 SYGVKD. This CDR3 region has 15 residues. CDR3 protein: CAIRIRQGQLYGYTF. The CDR3 nucleotides are TGTGCCATCAGGATCCGACAGGGCCAACTCTATGGCTACACCTTC.

This clonotype showed up just a few times. The V gene is TRBV6-2 or TRBV6-3, the J gene TRBJ1-1; D unclear. Germline CDR1 reads MNHEY; CDR2 reads SVGEGT. This CDR3 contains 14 residues. Between the trimmed V and J ends, which lost 3 bases and 3 bases, there was a span of 11 bases. CDR3 residues: CASSYPTWDTEAFF. In DNA, the CDR3 is TGTGCCAGCAGTTATCCCACTTGGGACACTGAAGCTTTCTTT.

This clonotype came up many times. The V call is TRBV2, the J call TRBJ2-7, with 8 bases that match TRBD1. This CDR3 spans 16 amino acids. Germline V lookup: CDR1 SNHLY, CDR2 FYNNEI. The ends lost 7 bases at V and 0 bases at J; junction bases unmatched: 11. In DNA, the CDR3 is TGTGCCAGCACCCAATTGGACAGGGACAACTCCTACGAGCAGTACTTC. Its protein product is CASTQLDRDNSYEQYF.

This clonotype was observed at least ten times. V gene TRBV7-9 combines with J gene TRBJ2-4; 8 nucleotides agree with TRBD1. V trimming: 5 bases; J trimming: 1 base; junction bases outside the gene matches: 1. The CDR3 extends over 14 amino acids. The germline CDR1 and CDR2 sequences are SEHNR and FQNEAQ (reference sequence). The CDR3 DNA reads TGTGCCAGCAGCCGGACAGGGGCCAAAAACATTCAGTACTTC. This sequence encodes CASSRTGAKNIQYF.

The chain has TRBV12-3 or TRBV12-4 and TRBJ1-1; the D gene is possibly TRBD1 (5 bases). V lost 7 bases, J lost 4 bases, and 10 bases lay in between. The CDR3 is made up of 12 amino acids. The CDR3, as DNA: TGTGCCAGCATAGGGGCGACCACTGAAGCTTTCTTT. This encodes CASIGATTEAFF.

This clonotype was recorded many times. The chain employs TRBV10-3 and TRBJ2-1, with 8 bases fitting TRBD2. This CDR3 region has 15 residues. Looked up from germline, CDR1 is ENHRY and CDR2 is SYGVKD. The J segment lost 7 bases and the V segment lost 1 base, leaving 6 bases of the junction unmatched. CDR3 DNA sequence: TGTGCCATCAGTGAGTATGCGGGGGGCCGGAATGAGCAGTTCTTC. Protein product: CAISEYAGGRNEQFF.

This clonotype was observed many times. The chain uses TRBV20-1 and TRBJ1-1; TRBD1 matches 7 bases. Per germline, CDR1 DFQATT and CDR2 SNEGSKA (reference sequence). After removal of 6 bases from V and 5 bases from J, the junction contained 6 bases not matched to a gene. There are 12 residues in the CDR3. CDR3 sequence reads: CSAPSGGTEAFF. Here the CDR3 DNA reads TGCAGTGCCCCCTCAGGGGGGACTGAAGCTTTCTTT.

Many counts were recorded for this clonotype. Since a much larger clone is just one base distant, this may be a read error. The chain recombines TRBV7-2 with TRBJ2-7, with 9 bases that match TRBD1. This CDR3 has 13 residues. Germline V gene data show CDR1 as SGHTA and CDR2 as FQGNSA. J gave up 5 bases and V 6 bases, and 5 bases lay outside the gene matches. CDR3 loop: CASRRDRVNEQYF. The CDR3 region has the DNA TGTGCCAGCAGGCGGGACAGGGTAAACGAGCAGTACTTC.

This chain joins TRBV6-2 or TRBV6-3 and TRBJ1-5; D call uncertain. The length of the CDR3 is 13 residues. The V gene's germline CDR1 is MNHEY and CDR2 SVGEGT. Trimming cost V 4 bases and J 5 bases, with 9 bases left between them. The CDR3: CASSFGSDQPQHF. The CDR3 DNA is TGTGCCAGCAGTTTTGGGTCCGATCAGCCCCAGCATTTT.

The V call is TRBV24-1, the J call TRBJ2-2; 11 positions match TRBD2. V lost 6 bases to trimming and J lost 5 bases; unmatched junction nucleotides: 7. This CDR3 is built from 16 residues. Germline CDR1 reads KGHDR; CDR2 reads SFDVKD. DNA of the CDR3: TGTGCCACCAGTTCACTAGCGGGGGCTCTAACCGGGGAGCTGTTTTTT. It codes for CATSSLAGALTGELFF.

About this clonotype itself: Since a much larger clone is just one base distant, this may be a read error. The chain carries TRBV25-1 and TRBJ2-7; D may be TRBD2 (5 bases). The DNA end lines up better with TRBJ2-5; the J call may be wrong. CDR3 length: 15 residues. Germline V gives CDR1 MGHDK, CDR2 SYGVNS. The CDR3 nucleotides read TGTGCCAGCAGTGGATATACGAGGGCCGCGGAGACCCAGTACTTC. This sequence encodes CASSGYTRAAETQYF.

This clonotype was recorded many times. This CDR3 reads CASSLGGQNYEQYF. The CDR3, as DNA: TGTGCCAGCAGCTTAGGGGGACAGAACTACGAGCAGTACTTC. The V and J genes are TRBV7-2 and TRBJ2-7; 7 bases align to TRBD1. Germline trimming cut 1 base from V and 3 bases from J; bases unmatched to any gene: 3. Germline CDR1 reads SGHTA; CDR2 reads FQGNSA. This CDR3 is 14 amino acids long.

A word on this clonotype: The junction shows a germline mismatch at one end, possibly a read error. V is TRBV6-2 or TRBV6-3 and J is TRBJ1-1; 7 bases are a match to TRBD1. Germline values: CDR1 MNHEY, CDR2 SVGEGT. The CDR3 is made up of 14 amino acids. The CDR3 sequence: CASSFYRGNTEVFF. As DNA, the CDR3 is TGTGCCAGCAGCTTCTACAGGGGTAACACTGAAGTTTTCTTT.

This clonotype was seen more than once but under ten times. This chain uses TRBV3-1 with TRBJ1-1; the D gene is possibly TRBD1 (6 bases). V was shortened by 8 bases and J by 3 bases, with 13 bases between the two germline ends. CDR1 and CDR2 from the germline V gene are LGHDT and YNNKEL (reference sequence). The CDR3 has 13 residues. CDR3 sequence: CASGTGTYTEAFF. CDR3 coding DNA: TGTGCCAGCGGTACCGGGACATACACTGAAGCTTTCTTT.

The chain uses TRBV5-1 and TRBJ1-4; TRBD1 aligns across 8 bases. Germline V CDR1 and CDR2: SGHRS, YFSETQ. With 1 base clipped from V and 8 bases from J, the junction kept 7 bases outside the gene matches. The CDR3 contains 15 residues. The CDR3 loop reads CASSLLGQENEKLFF. DNA of the CDR3: TGCGCCAGCAGCTTGTTGGGACAGGAAAACGAAAAACTGTTTTTT.

As regards this clonotype: It may be a read error: a sequence one base away is much more abundant. The rearrangement joins TRBV18 to TRBJ1-2, with D uncertain. Looked up from germline, CDR1 is KGHSH and CDR2 is LQKENI. The CDR3 extends over 13 amino acids. The DNA for the CDR3 is TGTGCCAGCTCACCAAGAGGGATCTATGGCTGCACCTTC. Protein sequence: CASSPRGIYGCTF.

The J gene is TRBJ1-6, the V gene TRBV6-2 or TRBV6-3, with TRBD1 as a possible D gene (5 bases). Germline V gene data show CDR1 as MNHEY and CDR2 as SVGEGT. The CDR3 covers 15 residues. V lost 4 bases to trimming and J lost 5 bases, with 12 bases between them. The chain's CDR3 is CASSWGTANNSPLHF. The CDR3 DNA is TGTGCCAGCAGTTGGGGGACGGCGAATAATTCACCCCTCCACTTT.

The table lists this clonotype with a few counts. This sequence joins TRBV12-3 or TRBV12-4 and TRBJ2-2, with TRBD2 as a possible D gene (6 bases). The CDR3 contains 16 residues. V dropped 1 base and J dropped 4 bases, with 13 bases sitting between them. The CDR3 sequence: CASSLGGVVSTGELFF. CDR3 nucleotide sequence: TGTGCCAGCAGTTTAGGGGGGGTGGTTTCCACCGGGGAGCTGTTTTTT.

About this clonotype itself: This could be a read error, since a much larger clone is one nucleotide away. This chain joins TRBV7-2 and TRBJ2-5; 7 bases map to TRBD2. The CDR3 loop spans 17 amino acids. V lost 1 base and J lost 11; bases outside the gene matches: 19. Per the germline V gene, CDR1 is SGHTA and CDR2 is FQGNSA. CDR3 sequence reads: CASSLGGVSRDYNEQYF. DNA for the CDR3: TGTGCCAGCAGCTTAGGGGGGGTTTCACGGGACTACAATGAGCAGTACTTC. The full variable domain, completed using reference TRBV7-2 and TRBJ2-5, is GAGVSQSPSNKVTEKGKDVELRCDPISGHTALYWYRQSLGQGLEFLIYFQGNSAPDKSGLPSDRFSAERTGGSVSTLTIQRTQQEDSAVYLCASSLGGVSRDYNEQYFGPGTRLLVL.

J is TRBJ2-5 and V is TRBV6-6, with 8 positions matching TRBD1. Germline CDR1 is MNHNY and CDR2 is SVGAGI (reference sequence). V was pared by 6 bases and J by 5 bases, with 11 bases of the junction left unmatched. The CDR3 loop spans 15 amino acids. DNA for the CDR3: TGTGCCAGCAGACTCTACCAGGGGGCGGGGGAGACCCAGTACTTC. Translating it yields CASRLYQGAGETQYF.

This clonotype was seen at least ten times. This chain connects TRBV25-1 to TRBJ2-7, with unresolved D. The CDR3 consists of 12 residues. V was clipped by 3 bases and J by 10 bases, with 13 bases between them. The germline V gene has CDR1 MGHDK and CDR2 SYGVNS. In DNA, the CDR3 is TGTGCCAGCAGTGACTCCCTCGGGTGTCAGTACTTC. Translating gives CASSDSLGCQYF.